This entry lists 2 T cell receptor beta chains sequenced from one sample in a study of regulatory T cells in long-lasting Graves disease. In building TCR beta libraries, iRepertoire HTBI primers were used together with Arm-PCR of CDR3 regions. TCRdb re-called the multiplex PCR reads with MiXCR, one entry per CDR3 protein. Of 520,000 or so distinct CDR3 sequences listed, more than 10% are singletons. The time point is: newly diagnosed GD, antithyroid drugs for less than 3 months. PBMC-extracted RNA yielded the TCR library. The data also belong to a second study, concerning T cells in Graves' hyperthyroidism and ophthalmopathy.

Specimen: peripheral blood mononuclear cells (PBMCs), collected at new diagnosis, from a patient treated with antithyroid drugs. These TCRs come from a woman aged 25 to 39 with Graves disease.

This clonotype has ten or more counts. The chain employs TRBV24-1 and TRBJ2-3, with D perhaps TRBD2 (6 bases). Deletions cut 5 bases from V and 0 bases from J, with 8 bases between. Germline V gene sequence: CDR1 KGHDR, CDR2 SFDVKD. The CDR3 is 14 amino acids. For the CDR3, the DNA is TGTGCCACCAGTGGGCGGGAAAGCACAGATACGCAGTATTTT. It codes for CATSGRESTDTQYF.

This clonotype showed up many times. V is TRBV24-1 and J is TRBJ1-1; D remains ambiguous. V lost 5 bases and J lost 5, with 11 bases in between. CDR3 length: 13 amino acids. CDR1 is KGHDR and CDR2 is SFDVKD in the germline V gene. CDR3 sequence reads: CATSGPGVTEAFF. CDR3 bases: TGTGCCACCAGTGGGCCCGGGGTGACTGAAGCTTTCTTT.